This T cell receptor (beta chain) came from a study of blood T cell repertoires in COVID-19 (dated by TCRdb to 2019 to 2021). At the level of the whole study: Samples from collaborators originated in the United States, Italy and Spain and spanned both the acute and convalescent phases of COVID-19. The sample metadata nearly always contained a de-identified subject ID, COVID-19 status, age in years and sex. The material from the prospective study consisted of cDNA or gDNA derived from T cells, B-cell-depleted T cells, or PBMCs. Deeply sampled blood TCRbeta repertoires from subjects exposed to, actively infected with, or recovered from COVID-19 were included in the dataset. The samples were drawn from the first 160 participants of the ongoing ImmuneRACE study and from over 950 subjects provided by 6 global collaborators. A freely available public database, intended as a resource for researchers studying the immune response to SARS-CoV-2, is where the repertoires were released. Where available, HLA class I and class II types were taken from metadata supplied by the sample provider and were not determined by assay-based typing.

Details on this clone: This receptor's antigen is unknown. One base away there is no much larger clone; base qualities are not given.

Samples from volunteer blood donors who had recovered from COVID-19 were contributed by a second Seattle source. Collaborating institutions collected whole blood in K2EDTA tubes following their own protocols. Collaborator samples were shipped for TCRbeta analysis as frozen whole blood, isolated PBMCs, or DNA extracted from either sample type. The immunoSEQ Assay, a bias-controlled multiplex PCR, was used to amplify TCRbeta CDR3 regions from genomic DNA. As for how the authors treated the data: The number of nucleated cells in each sample was estimated from the amplification of reference gene primers within the assay. Sequence reads were collapsed and filtered to measure the absolute abundance of every unique TCRbeta CDR3 rearrangement. Productive Simpson clonality was computed per sample as the square root of Simpson's diversity index over productive rearrangements. In its TCRdb copy, this immuneACCESS table keeps in-frame sequences only and misses some clones. Where compared with another copy, unresolved V genes explain less than half of these, and the others have no known cause. V and J calls and clone size come straight from that table; D and trimming were deduced from the DNA. This sample lists 230,000 or so clones; 80% to 90% were detected once. The ten largest account for 2% to 2.5% of the sample.

The research as a whole found: The amount of clinical and demographic metadata varied by source and participant and was provided uncurated.

Sequences MNHEY (CDR1) and SMNVEV (CDR2) are obtained from the germline V gene (reference sequence). V and J are truncated by 4 bases and 0 bases respectively, leaving an intervening sequence of 10 bases. From cysteine to phenylalanine, the CDR3 is 14 amino acids long. Only the CDR3 DNA is retained, 42 bases long and in frame from the first base. The sequence joins TRBV27 to TRBJ2-7; no D gene call is confident. Sample: peripheral blood. The clonotype originates from a man in his forties who had recovered from COVID-19. The nucleotide sequence is TGTGCCAGCAGTTCCCCATCCCACTCCTACGAGCAGTACTTC. This sequence encodes CASSSPSHSYEQYF.